A single sample is the source of the 21 T cell receptor beta chains below, sequenced in a study of blood T cell repertoires in COVID-19. Sequencing used immunoSEQ multiplex PCR; TCRdb keeps in-frame clones, though not all of them. In the table there are about 130,000 clones, 75% to 90% of which are singletons. The sequencing input was peripheral blood. All receptors derive from a man aged 50 to 59 with active COVID-19.

This clone showed up just a few times. The chain recombines TRBV9 with TRBJ2-3; D gene uncertain. Trimming took 0 bases from V and 1 from J, leaving 9 bases between them. This CDR3 is built from 15 residues. Germline CDR1 and CDR2: SGDLS and YYNGEE. The CDR3 region is CASSVVSSGTDTQYF. DNA for the CDR3: TGTGCCAGCAGCGTAGTCTCCAGCGGCACAGATACGCAGTATTTT.

This chain joins TRBV5-1 and TRBJ1-3; 7 positions match TRBD1. Losses at the gene ends were 4 bases for V and 2 bases for J; bases not matched to a gene: 9. The CDR3 extends over 16 amino acids. Looked up from germline, CDR1 is SGHRS and CDR2 is YFSETQ. CDR3 residues: CASSPGGKAAGNTIYF. In DNA form, the CDR3 reads TGCGCCAGCAGCCCAGGGGGGAAAGCGGCTGGAAACACCATATATTTT.

This chain joins TRBV15 and TRBJ1-4; the D is unclear. Looked up from germline, CDR1 is LNHNV and CDR2 is YYDKDF (reference sequence). Trimming cost V 1 base and J 8 bases, with 5 bases left between them. The CDR3 totals 12 residues. The CDR3 sequence: CATSRALEKLFF. The CDR3 nucleotides read TGTGCCACCAGCAGAGCTCTCGAAAAACTGTTTTTT.

The chain is built from TRBV15 and TRBJ2-1; TRBD1 matches at 7 bases. V trimming: 8 bases; J trimming: 3 bases; junction bases outside the gene matches: 4. The CDR3 spans 13 residues. Looked up from germline, CDR1 is LNHNV and CDR2 is YYDKDF (reference sequence). The CDR3 reads CATRTGGYNEQFF. The CDR3 DNA follows: TGTGCCACCCGGACAGGTGGCTACAATGAGCAGTTCTTC. Looking up the rest from reference TRBV15 and TRBJ2-1 gives the full variable domain: DAMVIQNPRYQVTQFGKPVTLSCSQTLNHNVMYWYQQKSSQAPKLLFHYYDKDFNNEADTPDNFQSRRPNTSFCFLDIRSPGLGDTAMYLCATRTGGYNEQFFGPGTRLTVL.

The rearrangement joins TRBV7-6 to TRBJ2-1; D is possibly TRBD1 (6 bases). Trimming stripped 1 base from V and 5 bases from J, with 12 bases between. The CDR3 totals 15 residues. Germline V CDR1 and CDR2: SGHVS, FNYEAQ. The CDR3 DNA reads as TGTGCCAGCAGCTTAGAACAGGGCCCCAACAATGAGCAGTTCTTC. It encodes CASSLEQGPNNEQFF.

J is TRBJ1-2 and V is TRBV24-1; 7 nucleotides align to TRBD1. The CDR3 sequence is 15 residues long. Per the germline V gene, CDR1 is KGHDR and CDR2 is SFDVKD. V lost 4 bases, J lost 8 bases, and 12 bases stayed unmatched. CDR3 sequence reads: CATSERPGQRVGYTF. CDR3 sequence (DNA): TGTGCCACCAGTGAAAGACCGGGACAGCGGGTAGGCTACACCTTC.

The rearrangement joins TRBV2 to TRBJ1-1; a weak D match, TRBD1 (5 bases). Germline-derived CDR1 and CDR2 are SNHLY and FYNNEI. The V end was cut by 4 bases, the J end by 3 bases, with 9 bases between. The CDR3 is 13 amino acids. The CDR3 protein is CASSGGGYTEAFF. The DNA of the CDR3 is TGTGCCAGCAGTGGGGGGGGGTACACTGAAGCTTTCTTT.

The V gene is TRBV3-1 (or the pseudogene TRBV3-2), the J gene TRBJ1-2; no clear D gene. Trimming stripped 1 base from V and 2 bases from J, with 8 bases between. Germline V gene lookup returns CDR1 LGHDT and CDR2 YNNKEL (reference sequence). The CDR3 is 14 residues long. CDR3 protein: CASSQVGQNYGYTF. In DNA form, the CDR3 reads TGTGCCAGCAGCCAAGTGGGCCAGAACTATGGCTACACCTTC.

The chain links TRBV19 to TRBJ1-1; D is undetermined. The CDR3 totals 13 residues. The V gene's germline CDR1 is LNHDA and CDR2 SQIVND (reference sequence). Trimming left V 1 base short and J 1 base short, with 4 bases between. The CDR3 is CASSIGGNTEAFF. The CDR3 DNA reads as TGTGCCAGTAGTATAGGCGGGAACACTGAAGCTTTCTTT.

The CDR3 reads CASKQEHLNTEAFF. CDR3 DNA: TGCGCCAGCAAACAGGAACACTTGAACACTGAAGCTTTCTTT. J is TRBJ1-1 and V is TRBV5-1, with D possibly TRBD1 on 5 matching bases. Trimming took off 6 bases at V and 0 bases at J, with 12 bases between the two ends. CDR3 size: 14 residues. The V gene's germline CDR1 is SGHRS and CDR2 YFSETQ.

The gene calls are TRBV6-5 and TRBJ1-4; D remains ambiguous. From germline, CDR1 is MNHEY and CDR2 SVGAGI. This CDR3 spans 13 amino acids. Trimming pared 5 bases from V and 11 bases from J, leaving 15 bases between. CDR3 sequence (DNA): TGTGCCAGCAGTCTCCCGGGCCCGGGGAAACTGTTTTTT. It is translated as CASSLPGPGKLFF.

The J gene is TRBJ2-7, the V gene TRBV7-9, with a tentative D call TRBD1 (5 bases). The V gene's germline CDR1 is SEHNR and CDR2 FQNEAQ (reference sequence). Between the trimmed V and J ends, which lost 6 bases and 4 bases, there was a span of 13 bases. The CDR3 runs 13 residues. This chain's CDR3 is CASRGGAEYEQYF. In DNA, the CDR3 is TGTGCCAGCAGGGGTGGGGCTGAGTACGAGCAGTACTTC.

The V gene is TRBV5-1, the J gene TRBJ1-2; 9 nucleotides line up with TRBD1. This CDR3 has 14 residues. CDR1 and CDR2 (germline): SGHRS, YFSETQ. Trimming at V came to 5 bases and at J to 1 base, leaving 3 bases not matched to a gene. The CDR3 nucleotides are TGCGCCAGCAGAAGGACAGGGGATAACTATGGCTACACCTTC. Translated: CASRRTGDNYGYTF.

The gene calls are TRBV19 and TRBJ2-2; D is perhaps TRBD1 (5 bases). The CDR3 is 13 residues long. Germline lookup yields CDR1 LNHDA and CDR2 SQIVND (reference sequence). The V end was cut by 5 bases, the J end by 6 bases, with 10 bases between. DNA of the CDR3: TGTGCCAGTAGTTGGGGCTTGGCCGGGGAGCTGTTTTTT. Amino acid sequence: CASSWGLAGELFF.

The V and J genes are TRBV5-1 and TRBJ1-1; no clear D. Trimming pared 4 bases from V and 3 bases from J, leaving 10 bases between. CDR1 is SGHRS and CDR2 is YFSETQ in the germline V gene. The CDR3 extends over 13 amino acids. The CDR3 reads CASSHNGDTEAFF. CDR3 sequence (DNA): TGCGCCAGCAGCCACAACGGGGACACTGAAGCTTTCTTT.

This clone was detected only a few times. The chain joins TRBV2 to TRBJ1-1, with TRBD1 as a possible D gene (5 bases). V gave up 7 bases and J gave up 4 bases, with 19 bases separating them. CDR1 and CDR2 from the germline V gene are SNHLY and FYNNEI. This CDR3 is 15 amino acids long. The CDR3 DNA is TGTGCCAGCACAAGAGCCCCAGGGCAAGTCACTGAAGCTTTCTTT. Its protein product is CASTRAPGQVTEAFF. The full variable domain, in which reference TRBV2 and TRBJ1-1 provide the parts outside the CDR3, is EPEVTQTPSHQVTQMGQEVILRCVPISNHLYFYWYRQILGQKVEFLVSFYNNEISEKSEIFDDQFSVERPDGSNFTLKIRSTKLEDSAMYFCASTRAPGQVTEAFFGQGTRLTVV.

The rearrangement links TRBV3-1 (or the pseudogene TRBV3-2) to TRBJ2-2; D perhaps matches TRBD1 (5 bases). The V end was cut by 0 bases, the J end by 1 base, with 15 bases between. The CDR3 consists of 18 residues. Germline CDR1 LGHDT, CDR2 YNNKEL (reference sequence). The CDR3 loop is CASSQESGSRRNTGELFF. The CDR3 DNA reads TGTGCCAGCAGCCAAGAGTCAGGGTCCCGCAGGAACACCGGGGAGCTGTTTTTT.

The CDR3 coding sequence is TGTGCCAGCAGTTACCAAACCGGGAATCGGAATTCACCCCTCCACTTT. This translates into CASSYQTGNRNSPLHF. The gene calls are TRBV6-5 and TRBJ1-6; D not certain. V was pared by 2 bases and J by 7 bases, with 15 bases between. The CDR3 runs 16 residues. Per the germline V gene, CDR1 is MNHEY and CDR2 is SVGAGI.

The chain couples TRBV5-4 to TRBJ2-3; TRBD2 matches 13 bases. CDR3 length equals 16 residues. Germline values: CDR1 SGHNT, CDR2 YYREEE (reference sequence). The ends lost 4 bases at V and 3 bases at J; junction bases unmatched: 5. The CDR3 region is CASSRTSGGETDTQYF. CDR3 nucleotide sequence: TGTGCCAGCAGCAGAACTAGCGGGGGGGAGACAGATACGCAGTATTTT. Full variable domain (missing parts from reference TRBV5-4 and TRBJ2-3): ETGVTQSPTHLIKTRGQQVTLRCSSQSGHNTVSWYQQALGQGPQFIFQYYREEENGRGNFPPRFSGLQFPNYSSELNVNALELDDSALYLCASSRTSGGETDTQYFGPGTRLTVL.

V gene TRBV7-8 combines with J gene TRBJ2-5; D might be TRBD2 (5 bases). The germline V and J ends were trimmed by 2 bases and 1 base, with 8 bases remaining between them. This CDR3 is built from 14 residues. The germline V gene encodes CDR1 SGHVS and CDR2 FQNEAQ. This CDR3 is CASSLPRVQETQYF. DNA for the CDR3: TGTGCCAGCAGCTTACCGAGGGTCCAAGAGACCCAGTACTTC.

The V gene is TRBV5-6, the J gene TRBJ1-5; no clear D gene. V dropped 0 bases and J dropped 2 bases, with 12 bases sitting between them. Per germline, CDR1 SGHDT and CDR2 YYEEEE. The CDR3 consists of 16 residues. The DNA for the CDR3 is TGTGCCAGCAGCTTGGCAGGCGCGCGGGGCAATCAGCCCCAGCATTTT. Translated, it gives CASSLAGARGNQPQHF.